One sample yielded the 14 T cell receptor beta chains listed below, sequenced in a study of blood T cell repertoires in COVID-19 (TCRdb year 2020). Library prep was done by the immunoSEQ multiplex PCR assay. This is the immuneACCESS table as TCRdb keeps it, with only in-frame sequences that have V and J called. A part of the clones is gone; compared with another copy, unresolved V genes explain less than half, and the rest is unexplained. Across this sample there are tens of thousands of clones, with around 69% seen only once. The ten largest make up approximately 15% of the sample. Input material: peripheral blood. The receptors originated from a man in his 70s with active or convalescent COVID-19.

V and J are TRBV19 and TRBJ2-7, with D perhaps matching TRBD1 (5 bases). The CDR3 contains 16 residues. Germline CDR1 LNHDA, CDR2 SQIVND (reference sequence). Trimming pared 3 bases from V and 3 bases from J, leaving 18 bases between. The CDR3 nucleotides read TGTGCCAGTAGTATTCCCCCAGGGTCCTTGAGCTACGAGCAGTACTTC. Its protein product is CASSIPPGSLSYEQYF.

The J gene is TRBJ1-4, the V gene TRBV9; 8 nucleotides agree with TRBD1. The CDR3 runs 15 residues. V shed 0 bases, J shed 6 bases, and the junction held 4 bases outside the gene matches. Per germline, CDR1 SGDLS and CDR2 YYNGEE. The CDR3 sequence is CASSVGGQAYEKLFF. The CDR3 DNA is TGTGCCAGCAGCGTAGGGGGACAGGCCTATGAAAAACTGTTTTTT.

The chain carries TRBV19 and TRBJ1-5, with D maybe TRBD1 (6 bases). Trimming stripped 8 bases from V and 3 bases from J, with 8 bases between. The CDR3 spans 12 residues. Germline loops: CDR1 LNHDA, CDR2 SQIVND (reference sequence). The CDR3 sequence is CASQGYNQPQHF. CDR3 DNA sequence: TGTGCCAGTCAGGGGTACAATCAGCCCCAGCATTTT.

This clone came up once. The J gene is TRBJ1-2, the V gene TRBV7-9; the D gene is possibly TRBD1 (5 bases). Germline CDR1 and CDR2: SEHNR and FQNEAQ (reference sequence). With 6 bases removed from V and 7 bases from J, the gap between germline ends came to 15 bases. This CDR3 is 13 amino acids long. The CDR3 sequence: CASSTEGSSGYTF. As DNA, the CDR3 is TGTGCCAGCAGTACGGAGGGGTCCAGTGGCTACACCTTC.

V usage is TRBV29-1 and J usage is TRBJ2-1; 14 nucleotides match TRBD2. Germline V gene lookup returns CDR1 SQVTM and CDR2 ANQGSEA. J was trimmed by 11 bases and V by 8 bases; bases with no gene match: 5. The CDR3 runs to 12 residues. The CDR3 DNA is TGCAGCCAGGGACTAGCGGGGGAAAAGCAGTTCTTC. It codes for CSQGLAGEKQFF.

J is TRBJ2-3 and V is TRBV9; D unclear. The CDR3 totals 13 residues. Trimming left V 0 bases short and J 3 bases short, with 5 bases between. CDR1 and CDR2 from the germline V gene are SGDLS and YYNGEE. CDR3 DNA sequence: TGTGCCAGCAGCGTAGACTTGACAGATACGCAGTATTTT. Its translation is CASSVDLTDTQYF.

The chain carries TRBV2 and TRBJ1-4; 7 bases align to TRBD1. The CDR3 loop spans 14 amino acids. V lost 4 bases and J lost 5; bases outside the gene matches: 4. The V gene's germline CDR1 is SNHLY and CDR2 FYNNEI. Written as DNA, the CDR3 is TGTGCCAGCAGTGGGACAGGAAAAAATGAAAAACTGTTTTTT. It encodes CASSGTGKNEKLFF.

V and J are TRBV3-1 (or the pseudogene TRBV3-2) and TRBJ2-5; D remains unclear. Germline V CDR1 and CDR2: LGHDT, YNNKEL (reference sequence). V gave up 4 bases and J gave up 3 bases, with 6 bases separating them. The CDR3 has 12 residues. The CDR3 nucleotides are TGTGCCAGCAGCCCCCTTGAAGAGACCCAGTACTTC. It specifies CASSPLEETQYF.

As for this clone: A much larger clonotype is one base distant, so this may be a read error. In nucleotides, the CDR3 is TGTGCCAGCAGCCCCCTGACCGGGACAGTTAACACCGAGGAGCTGTTTTTT. Its translation: CASSPLTGTVNTEELFF. The rearrangement links TRBV14 to TRBJ2-2, with 7 bases aligning to TRBD1. The CDR3 has 17 amino acids. Per the germline V gene, CDR1 is SGHDN and CDR2 is FVKESK. Full variable domain (rest looked up from reference TRBV14 and TRBJ2-2): EAGVTQFPSHSVIEKGQTVTLRCDPISGHDNLYWYRRVMGKEIKFLLHFVKESKQDESGMPNNRFLAERTGGTYSTLKVQPAELEDSGVYFCASSPLTGTVNTEELFFGEGSRLTVL.

This chain joins TRBV6-6 and TRBJ2-3; 10 bases line up with TRBD1. In germline, CDR1 is MNHNY, CDR2 SVGAGI (reference sequence). The CDR3 totals 14 residues. V gave up 6 bases and J gave up 6 bases; unmatched junction bases: 6. This CDR3 reads CASRSGTGADTQYF. The CDR3 region has the DNA TGTGCCAGCAGATCCGGGACAGGGGCCGATACGCAGTATTTT.

The CDR3 reads CAGGTGVNEKLFF. The CDR3 DNA reads as TGTGCCGGAGGTACAGGGGTTAATGAAAAACTGTTTTTT. The V gene is TRBV6-5, the J gene TRBJ1-4; TRBD1 matches 7 bases. CDR3 length: 13 amino acids. Germline V gene sequence: CDR1 MNHEY, CDR2 SVGAGI. Unmatched junction bases numbered 7, after V lost 11 bases and J lost 4 bases.

The genes are TRBV19 and TRBJ2-5; 7 bases are a match to TRBD2. After removal of 5 bases from V and 3 bases from J, the junction contained 3 bases not matched to a gene. CDR1 and CDR2 from the germline V gene are LNHDA and SQIVND (reference sequence). This CDR3 region has 13 residues. The CDR3, as DNA: TGTGCCAGTAGTGGTGCGGGAGAAGAGACCCAGTACTTC. This sequence encodes CASSGAGEETQYF.

V and J are TRBV18 and TRBJ2-3; TRBD2 aligns across 11 bases. CDR3 size: 19 residues. Germline trimming cut 1 base from V and 6 bases from J; bases unmatched to any gene: 15. Germline V gives CDR1 KGHSH, CDR2 LQKENI. The CDR3 DNA follows: TGTGCCAGCTCACCACGTCAAGATGCTAGCGGGGGGAAAACTGATACGCAGTATTTT. This translates into CASSPRQDASGGKTDTQYF.

This clone was seen a handful of times. The chain carries TRBV3-1 (or the pseudogene TRBV3-2) and TRBJ1-2, with D perhaps TRBD1 (6 bases). Germline loops: CDR1 LGHDT, CDR2 YNNKEL (reference sequence). CDR3 length: 15 amino acids. Trimming took off 6 bases at V and 6 bases at J, with 20 bases between the two ends. CDR3 DNA sequence: TGTGCCAGCAGTAGCCGAGAGGTGGCAGGGGATGGCTACACCTTC. This sequence encodes CASSSREVAGDGYTF.